This T cell receptor (beta chain) was captured by sequencing in a study of T cells after posttransplantation cyclophosphamide. Method: immunoSEQ multiplex PCR; TCRdb's copy keeps in-frame clones and lacks some. The repertoire has about 32,000 clones, roughly 90% of them found once; the top ten carry 15%. This CDR3 region has 12 residues. V was cut by 4 bases and J by 3 bases, with 8 bases left in between. Per the germline V gene, CDR1 is SGDLS and CDR2 is YYNGEE. This clonotype was sampled from a woman in her forties with a blood cancer, CMV-positive, and with a related stem cell donor. Sequencing input: PBMCs. The rearrangement uses TRBV9 and TRBJ2-7, with D tentatively TRBD2 (6 bases). As DNA, the CDR3 is TGTGCCAGCAGCCCCGGGAGCTACGAGCAGTACTTC. The encoded protein is CASSPGSYEQYF. The whole variable domain, remainder taken from reference TRBV9 and TRBJ2-7, is DSGVTQTPKHLITATGQRVTLRCSPRSGDLSVYWYQQSLDQGLQFLIQYYNGEERAKGNILERFSAQQFPDLHSELNLSSLELGDSALYFCASSPGSYEQYFGPGTRLTVT.